The entry that follows covers one T cell receptor (beta chain) sequence. V was pared by 0 bases and J by 0 bases, with 5 bases of the junction left unmatched. There are 17 residues in the CDR3. CDR1 SGHRS and CDR2 YFSETQ come from the germline V gene. The method was immunoSEQ multiplex PCR; TCRdb's version includes in-frame clones alone and lacks a portion of them. The sample consists of 2.5 million or so clones, just over 90% of them appearing once. The data were taken from a study of shared clonotypes between healthy human individuals. The chain employs TRBV5-1 and TRBJ2-1; 8 bases agree with TRBD2. This TCR was recovered from a man between 18 and 35 years old in good health. The specimen was naive CD4+ T cells sorted from blood. Specified subset: CD45RA+ positively selected. The CDR3 DNA sequence: TGCGCCAGCAGCTTGGAAACGGGAGGGAGCTCCTACAATGAGCAGTTCTTC. It specifies CASSLETGGSSYNEQFF.